These T cell receptor beta chains were read from a single sample in a study of CD4 and CD8 cells across lung adenocarcinoma regions. TCRdb recomputed calls from the PCR reads with MiXCR, one row per CDR3 protein. There are about 3,700 distinct CDR3 sequences in the sample; 55% to 60% occur only once, and less than 25% lies in the top ten. The sequenced sample consisted of CD4+ T cells from the margin of a lung tumor. The source is a female donor with lung adenocarcinoma. The CD4 and CD8 labels of this study may be unreliable. CDR3s include the opening cysteine and the closing phenylalanine or tryptophan. Each record gives: D gene, clone size, CDR3 length, J gene, V gene, CDR3 protein, CDR3 DNA. A D gene is named only where the DNA matches it firmly. Clone sizes are given selectively: once, few, many, or a class where the clone is expanded.

d_call: TRBD1
clone_size: few
cdr3_length: 14
j_call: TRBJ2-1
v_call: TRBV30
cdr3_aa: CAWDTGTGNNEQFF
cdr3_nt: TGTGCCTGGGACACCGGGACAGGTAACAATGAGCAGTTCTTC

d_call: TRBD2
clone_size: .
cdr3_length: 15
j_call: TRBJ2-2
v_call: TRBV10-2
cdr3_aa: CASSPQVAGTGELFF
cdr3_nt: TGCGCCAGCTCCCCACAGGTAGCGGGGACCGGGGAGCTGTTTTTT

d_call: TRBD2
clone_size: .
cdr3_length: 16
j_call: TRBJ2-3
v_call: TRBV6-1
cdr3_aa: CASNSLGGGGKNTQYF
cdr3_nt: TGTGCCAGCAACTCCTTGGGGGGGGGGGGAAAAAACACGCAGTATTTT

d_call: TRBD1
clone_size: .
cdr3_length: 16
j_call: TRBJ1-5
v_call: TRBV28
cdr3_aa: CASSILQGDSNQPQHF
cdr3_nt: TGTGCCAGCAGTATCCTACAGGGGGATAGCAATCAGCCCCAGCATTTT

d_call: .
clone_size: .
cdr3_length: 13
j_call: TRBJ2-7
v_call: TRBV6-1
cdr3_aa: CASGAGHTYEQYF
cdr3_nt: TGTGCCAGCGGAGCCGGACACACCTACGAGCAGTACTTC

d_call: .
clone_size: .
cdr3_length: 15
j_call: TRBJ2-2
v_call: TRBV12-3/TRBV12-4
cdr3_aa: CASSDTVKNTGELFF
cdr3_nt: TGTGCCAGCAGTGATACAGTGAAGAACACCGGGGAGCTGTTTTTT

d_call: .
clone_size: medium-sized
cdr3_length: 13
j_call: TRBJ1-5
v_call: TRBV6-1
cdr3_aa: CASRVDANQPQHF
cdr3_nt: TGTGCCAGCAGGGTAGATGCCAATCAGCCCCAGCATTTT

d_call: .
clone_size: medium-sized
cdr3_length: 14
j_call: TRBJ2-3
v_call: TRBV6-1
cdr3_aa: CASSPLGGTDTQYF
cdr3_nt: TGTGCCAGCAGTCCCCTGGGGGGCACAGATACGCAGTATTTT

d_call: .
clone_size: .
cdr3_length: 11
j_call: TRBJ2-7
v_call: TRBV6-5
cdr3_aa: CASSYIYEQYF
cdr3_nt: TGTGCCAGCAGCTATATCTACGAGCAGTACTTC

d_call: .
clone_size: medium-sized
cdr3_length: 13
j_call: TRBJ1-1
v_call: TRBV10-2
cdr3_aa: CASARVDVSEAFF
cdr3_nt: TGCGCCAGCGCTCGGGTAGACGTCTCTGAAGCTTTCTTT

d_call: .
clone_size: .
cdr3_length: 12
j_call: TRBJ2-3
v_call: TRBV6-1
cdr3_aa: CASSSITDTQYF
cdr3_nt: TGTGCCAGCTCATCCATCACAGATACGCAGTATTTT

d_call: TRBD1
clone_size: few
cdr3_length: 16
j_call: TRBJ2-3
v_call: TRBV24-1
cdr3_aa: CATSALDRGLTDTQYF
cdr3_nt: TGTGCCACCAGTGCCCTGGACAGGGGGCTGACAGATACGCAGTATTTT

d_call: .
clone_size: .
cdr3_length: 14
j_call: TRBJ2-4
v_call: TRBV10-3
cdr3_aa: CATRRGRGKNTQYF
cdr3_nt: TGTGCCACGCGGCGAGGGAGAGGGAAAAACACGCAGTACTTC

d_call: .
clone_size: few
cdr3_length: 13
j_call: TRBJ2-7
v_call: TRBV4-1
cdr3_aa: CASSQDRGWEQYF
cdr3_nt: TGCGCCAGCAGCCAAGATCGCGGGTGGGAGCAGTACTTC

d_call: .
clone_size: .
cdr3_length: 14
j_call: TRBJ2-3
v_call: TRBV10-3
cdr3_aa: CAARQGRGTNIQYF
cdr3_nt: TGTGCCGCGCGGCAAGGGAGAGGGACAAATATTCAGTATTTC

d_call: .
clone_size: .
cdr3_length: 14
j_call: TRBJ2-1
v_call: TRBV3-1
cdr3_aa: CASSQSTGYNEQFF
cdr3_nt: TGTGCCAGCAGCCAATCAACAGGGTACAATGAGCAGTTCTTC

d_call: .
clone_size: large
cdr3_length: 13
j_call: TRBJ1-1
v_call: TRBV6-1
cdr3_aa: CASSRQVYTEAFF
cdr3_nt: TGTGCCAGCAGCAGACAGGTTTACACTGAAGCTTTCTTT

d_call: TRBD1
clone_size: .
cdr3_length: 15
j_call: TRBJ2-7
v_call: TRBV7-2
cdr3_aa: CASSPTAGQGNEQYF
cdr3_nt: TGTGCCAGCAGCCCCACTGCGGGACAGGGGAACGAGCAGTACTTC

d_call: TRBD2
clone_size: .
cdr3_length: 14
j_call: TRBJ2-7
v_call: TRBV6-2/TRBV6-3
cdr3_aa: CASSYTQRGYEQYF
cdr3_nt: TGTGCCAGCAGTTATACCCAGCGGGGGTACGAGCAGTACTTC

d_call: .
clone_size: .
cdr3_length: 15
j_call: TRBJ2-3
v_call: TRBV10-2
cdr3_aa: CASSKVVSRTDTQYF
cdr3_nt: TGCGCCAGCAGCAAAGTAGTGAGTCGGACAGATACGCAGTATTTT

d_call: TRBD2
clone_size: .
cdr3_length: 14
j_call: TRBJ2-1
v_call: TRBV25-1
cdr3_aa: CASSVAGGYNEQFF
cdr3_nt: TGTGCCAGCAGTGTAGCGGGAGGGTACAATGAGCAGTTCTTC

d_call: TRBD1
clone_size: few
cdr3_length: 15
j_call: TRBJ1-3
v_call: TRBV6-1
cdr3_aa: CATKGTGSGENTIYF
cdr3_nt: TGTGCCACTAAAGGGACAGGGTCAGGAGAAAACACCATATATTTT

d_call: .
clone_size: once
cdr3_length: 12
j_call: TRBJ2-7
v_call: TRBV27
cdr3_aa: CASSYDSEEQYF
cdr3_nt: TGTGCCAGCAGCTATGACTCCGAGGAGCAGTACTTC

d_call: .
clone_size: .
cdr3_length: 14
j_call: TRBJ2-3
v_call: TRBV10-3
cdr3_aa: CAIRGMSSTDTQYF
cdr3_nt: TGTGCCATCAGGGGGATGAGTAGCACAGATACGCAGTATTTT

d_call: TRBD2
clone_size: .
cdr3_length: 15
j_call: TRBJ2-4
v_call: TRBV6-1
cdr3_aa: CASGEGMGAQKIQYF
cdr3_nt: TGTGCCAGCGGGGAGGGGATGGGAGCCCAAAAGATTCAGTACTTC

d_call: .
clone_size: once
cdr3_length: 16
j_call: TRBJ1-4
v_call: TRBV6-5
cdr3_aa: CASSYSPGLRGEKLFF
cdr3_nt: TGTGCCAGCAGTTACTCACCGGGCCTCAGGGGTGAAAAACTGTTTTTT

d_call: .
clone_size: .
cdr3_length: 16
j_call: TRBJ2-3
v_call: TRBV6-1
cdr3_aa: CASGGGGGGGTETQYF
cdr3_nt: TGTGCCAGCGGGGGGGGAGGGGGGGGGGGCACAGAGACGCAGTATTTT

d_call: .
clone_size: medium-sized
cdr3_length: 17
j_call: TRBJ2-1
v_call: TRBV4-1
cdr3_aa: CASSQEVGASSYNEQFF
cdr3_nt: TGCGCCAGCAGCCAAGAGGTCGGCGCCAGCTCCTACAATGAGCAGTTCTTC

d_call: .
clone_size: once
cdr3_length: 15
j_call: TRBJ1-3
v_call: TRBV6-1
cdr3_aa: CASRPRGRSGNTIYF
cdr3_nt: TGTGCCAGCAGGCCTAGGGGGAGGTCTGGAAACACCATATATTTT

d_call: .
clone_size: medium-sized
cdr3_length: 14
j_call: TRBJ2-2
v_call: TRBV10-1
cdr3_aa: CAIRTIANTGELFF
cdr3_nt: TGCGCCATCCGGACTATCGCGAACACCGGGGAGCTGTTTTTT

d_call: .
clone_size: .
cdr3_length: 18
j_call: TRBJ2-1
v_call: TRBV6-5
cdr3_aa: CASSYSYGIRGAYNEQFF
cdr3_nt: TGTGCCAGCAGTTACTCTTACGGGATTCGAGGGGCCTACAATGAGCAGTTCTTC

d_call: TRBD2
clone_size: medium-sized
cdr3_length: 15
j_call: TRBJ2-1
v_call: TRBV6-1
cdr3_aa: CASTRAGEGYNEQFF
cdr3_nt: TGTGCCAGCACAAGAGCGGGGGAGGGCTACAATGAGCAGTTCTTC

d_call: .
clone_size: .
cdr3_length: 13
j_call: TRBJ2-3
v_call: TRBV6-1
cdr3_aa: CASRQSGKDTQYF
cdr3_nt: TGTGCCAGCAGGCAGAGCGGCAAAGATACGCAGTATTTC

d_call: .
clone_size: .
cdr3_length: 17
j_call: TRBJ2-1
v_call: TRBV11-2
cdr3_aa: CASSLVPGGSSYNEQFF
cdr3_nt: TGTGCCAGCAGCTTAGTCCCGGGCGGTAGCTCCTACAATGAGCAGTTCTTC

d_call: .
clone_size: few
cdr3_length: 15
j_call: TRBJ2-3
v_call: TRBV7-2
cdr3_aa: CASSLDSGGTDTQYF
cdr3_nt: TGTGCCAGCAGCTTAGACAGCGGAGGCACAGATACGCAGTATTTT

d_call: .
clone_size: .
cdr3_length: 16
j_call: TRBJ2-1
v_call: TRBV27
cdr3_aa: CASTPSVGSLVNEQFF
cdr3_nt: TGTGCCAGCACCCCCAGCGTCGGATCCTTGGTCAATGAGCAGTTCTTC

d_call: TRBD1
clone_size: few
cdr3_length: 13
j_call: TRBJ2-7
v_call: TRBV18
cdr3_aa: CASSPGTAYEQYF
cdr3_nt: TGTGCCAGCTCACCAGGGACAGCCTACGAGCAGTACTTC

d_call: .
clone_size: .
cdr3_length: 13
j_call: TRBJ2-7
v_call: TRBV6-5
cdr3_aa: CASSYRETYEQYF
cdr3_nt: TGTGCCAGCAGCTACCGGGAGACCTACGAGCAGTACTTC

d_call: .
clone_size: once
cdr3_length: 13
j_call: TRBJ2-7
v_call: TRBV27
cdr3_aa: CASSLGTPYEQYF
cdr3_nt: TGTGCCAGCAGTTTAGGGACCCCCTACGAGCAGTACTTC

d_call: .
clone_size: .
cdr3_length: 15
j_call: TRBJ1-1
v_call: TRBV6-1
cdr3_aa: CATLRVRLSNTEAFF
cdr3_nt: TGTGCCACCCTTAGGGTGAGGCTTTCTAACACTGAAGCTTTCTTT

d_call: .
clone_size: .
cdr3_length: 12
j_call: TRBJ2-5
v_call: TRBV7-2
cdr3_aa: CASSLSGEAQYF
cdr3_nt: TGTGCCAGCAGCTTGTCGGGTGAGGCCCAGTACTTC

d_call: .
clone_size: medium-sized
cdr3_length: 17
j_call: TRBJ2-3
v_call: TRBV4-1
cdr3_aa: CASSQVSVRELGDTQYF
cdr3_nt: TGCGCCAGCAGCCAAGTATCTGTACGGGAGCTGGGAGATACGCAGTATTTT

d_call: .
clone_size: medium-sized
cdr3_length: 15
j_call: TRBJ2-3
v_call: TRBV14
cdr3_aa: CASSYGTPNTDTQYF
cdr3_nt: TGTGCCAGCAGCTACGGGACACCTAACACAGATACGCAGTATTTT

d_call: .
clone_size: .
cdr3_length: 15
j_call: TRBJ2-7
v_call: TRBV11-1
cdr3_aa: CASSYINTNPNEQYF
cdr3_nt: TGTGCCAGCAGCTACATCAACACAAATCCCAACGAGCAGTACTTC

d_call: TRBD1
clone_size: few
cdr3_length: 18
j_call: TRBJ2-4
v_call: TRBV3-1
cdr3_aa: CASSQATPGTGSKNIQYF
cdr3_nt: TGTGCCAGCAGCCAAGCCACCCCGGGGACAGGGTCCAAAAACATTCAGTACTTC

d_call: .
clone_size: .
cdr3_length: 13
j_call: TRBJ2-1
v_call: TRBV6-2/TRBV6-3
cdr3_aa: CATKTVSYNEQFF
cdr3_nt: TGTGCCACCAAGACAGTCTCCTACAATGAGCAGTTCTTC

d_call: TRBD2
clone_size: once
cdr3_length: 16
j_call: TRBJ2-5
v_call: TRBV27
cdr3_aa: CASSLDAGVDVETQYF
cdr3_nt: TGTGCCAGCAGTTTAGACGCGGGAGTAGATGTGGAGACCCAGTACTTC

d_call: .
clone_size: .
cdr3_length: 14
j_call: TRBJ2-7
v_call: TRBV6-5
cdr3_aa: CASSYGGLSYGQYF
cdr3_nt: TGTGCCAGCAGTTACGGGGGACTTTCCTACGGGCAGTACTTC

d_call: .
clone_size: .
cdr3_length: 16
j_call: TRBJ2-1
v_call: TRBV27
cdr3_aa: CASSPRQGGAYNEQFF
cdr3_nt: TGTGCCAGCAGTCCTCGGCAGGGGGGCGCCTACAATGAGCAGTTCTTC

d_call: TRBD2
clone_size: medium-sized
cdr3_length: 16
j_call: TRBJ2-3
v_call: TRBV4-1
cdr3_aa: CASSQDTAGGGDTQYF
cdr3_nt: TGCGCCAGCAGCCAAGACACTGCGGGAGGGGGAGATACGCAGTATTTT

d_call: .
clone_size: .
cdr3_length: 13
j_call: TRBJ2-4
v_call: TRBV10-2
cdr3_aa: CASGVIDEDTQYF
cdr3_nt: TGCGCCAGCGGTGTCATCGACGAGGACACCCAGTACTTC

d_call: .
clone_size: few
cdr3_length: 15
j_call: TRBJ2-5
v_call: TRBV6-1
cdr3_aa: CASSPTFQGWETQYF
cdr3_nt: TGTGCCAGCAGTCCGACATTTCAGGGTTGGGAGACCCAGTACTTC

d_call: .
clone_size: .
cdr3_length: 15
j_call: TRBJ2-5
v_call: TRBV4-3
cdr3_aa: CASSQDRGGGETQYF
cdr3_nt: TGCGCCAGCAGCCAAGATAGGGGGGGGGGCGAGACCCAGTACTTC

d_call: .
clone_size: few
cdr3_length: 13
j_call: TRBJ2-3
v_call: TRBV5-1
cdr3_aa: CASRVHATDTQYF
cdr3_nt: TGCGCCAGCAGGGTCCACGCGACAGATACGCAGTATTTT

d_call: .
clone_size: .
cdr3_length: 16
j_call: TRBJ2-1
v_call: TRBV24-1
cdr3_aa: CATSDSSSYSYNEQFF
cdr3_nt: TGTGCCACCAGTGATTCGTCCAGCTACTCCTACAATGAGCAGTTCTTC

d_call: .
clone_size: once
cdr3_length: 16
j_call: TRBJ1-6
v_call: TRBV6-5
cdr3_aa: CASSYSGRPNNSPLHF
cdr3_nt: TGTGCCAGCAGTTACTCCGGCAGACCGAATAATTCACCCCTCCACTTT

d_call: TRBD1
clone_size: .
cdr3_length: 15
j_call: TRBJ2-2
v_call: TRBV5-1
cdr3_aa: CASSDGTGVTGELFF
cdr3_nt: TGCGCCAGCAGCGATGGGACAGGGGTCACCGGGGAGCTGTTTTTT

d_call: TRBD1
clone_size: .
cdr3_length: 12
j_call: TRBJ1-2
v_call: TRBV10-3
cdr3_aa: CASRQGMDGYTF
cdr3_nt: TGTGCCAGTCGACAGGGGATGGATGGCTACACCTTC

d_call: TRBD2
clone_size: .
cdr3_length: 18
j_call: TRBJ2-7
v_call: TRBV6-1
cdr3_aa: CASSVLRLTSGSSYEQYF
cdr3_nt: TGTGCCAGCAGTGTTCTTCGTCTGACTAGCGGGAGCTCCTACGAGCAGTACTTC